The rows below give T cell receptor beta chains drawn from one sample of a study of blood T cells in healthy people across ages. TCRdb redid the calling of the 5' RACE reads with MiXCR, one entry per CDR3 protein. The sample shows about 800,000 distinct CDR3 sequences, just under 25% of them seen only once. The sample also formed part of further work on T cells of mothers and their children.

The sequenced material came from blood. All receptors come from a boy younger than 18 in good health. Each CDR3 is given with its conserved first and last residue. Fields, in order: clone size, D gene, J gene, V gene, CDR3 DNA, CDR3 protein. D genes are given only for firm matches. The size entry is marked missing in some rows and otherwise reads once, few, many or a size class.

few NA TRBJ1-4 TRBV2 TGTGCCAGCAGTGAATGGCAGGGCGGTGAAAAACTGTTTTTT CASSEWQGGEKLFF
NA NA TRBJ1-5 TRBV6-6 TGTGCCAACAGCCTTCTAAAGGGGAGGGGTGATCAGCCCCAGCATTTT CANSLLKGRGDQPQHF
NA NA TRBJ1-3 TRBV29-1 TGCATCGCCACACTGGGGGGGCTTCTGGCCGGAAACACCATATATTTT CIATLGGLLAGNTIYF
few NA TRBJ1-2 TRBV29-1 TGCAGCGTTGGTAGGAGTCTTAACTATGGCTACACCTTC CSVGRSLNYGYTF
NA NA TRBJ2-3 TRBV11-2 TGTGCCAGCAGCTGGGGGCGGGGGCCGTCCACAGATACGCAGTATTTT CASSWGRGPSTDTQYF
few NA TRBJ2-3 TRBV5-6 TGTGCCAGCAGCTTGGTAGGCGGCGGAGCGGGAGATACGCAGTATTTT CASSLVGGGAGDTQYF
NA TRBD2 TRBJ2-4 TRBV12-3/TRBV12-4 TGTGCCAGCAGCCGGGGGGACGGCAAAAACATTCAGTACTTC CASSRGDGKNIQYF
NA NA TRBJ1-2 TRBV29-1 TGCAGCGTTGAATCTGGGCCGACCTCCTATGGCTACACCTTC CSVESGPTSYGYTF
few TRBD1 TRBJ1-4 TRBV20-1 TGCAGTGCTTTCCGGGACAGCCCCAACCTACTGTTTTTT CSAFRDSPNLLFF
few NA TRBJ2-1 TRBV12-3/TRBV12-4 TGTGCCAGCAGCACCGGTGGAGACCACAATGAGCAGTTCTTC CASSTGGDHNEQFF
NA NA TRBJ1-1 TRBV20-1 TGCAGTGCTCCTCACGACGCGATGAACACTGAAGCTTTCTTT CSAPHDAMNTEAFF
few NA TRBJ2-6 TRBV6-6 TGTGCCAGCAGTTCAGCATCTGGGGCCAACGTCCTGACTTTC CASSSASGANVLTF
once NA TRBJ1-1 TRBV11-1 TGTGCCAGCAGCTTGACGACGATCACTGAAGCTTTCTTT CASSLTTITEAFF
NA NA TRBJ2-3 TRBV2 TGTGCCAGCAGTGAAGGACCATTCCAGTATTTT CASSEGPFQYF
NA NA TRBJ1-2 TRBV12-3/TRBV12-4 TGTGCCAGCAGTTCCCTAAACGGGACGGCTTATGGCTACACCTTC CASSSLNGTAYGYTF
NA TRBD2 TRBJ2-1 TRBV20-1 TGCAGTGCTAGAGCATTAGCGGGAGTAGGTTATGAGCAGTTCTTC CSARALAGVGYEQFF
NA NA TRBJ2-1 TRBV12-3/TRBV12-4 TGTGCCAGCAGTTTATTTCGAGGGGTGGAGCATGAGCAGTTCTTC CASSLFRGVEHEQFF
NA NA TRBJ2-2 TRBV6-2/TRBV6-3 TGTGCCAGCAGTCCCGACCCTACCGGGGAGCTGTTTTTT CASSPDPTGELFF